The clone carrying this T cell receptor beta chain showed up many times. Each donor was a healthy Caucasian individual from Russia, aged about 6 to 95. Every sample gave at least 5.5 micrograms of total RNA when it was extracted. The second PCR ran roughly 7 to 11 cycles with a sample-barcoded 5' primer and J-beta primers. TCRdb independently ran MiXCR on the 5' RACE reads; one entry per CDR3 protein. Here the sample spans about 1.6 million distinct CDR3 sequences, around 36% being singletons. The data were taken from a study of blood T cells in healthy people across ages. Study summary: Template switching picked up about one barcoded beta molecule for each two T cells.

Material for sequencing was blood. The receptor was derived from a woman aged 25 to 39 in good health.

The DNA for the CDR3 is TGTGCCAGCAGCTTAGGGGGGGGCGGAGATACGCAGTATTTT. It translates to CASSLGGGGDTQYF. V usage is TRBV7-2 and J usage is TRBJ2-3, with a tentative D call TRBD2 (7 bases). Germline V CDR1 and CDR2: SGHTA, FQGNSA. The CDR3 sequence is 14 residues long. Trimming stripped 1 base from V and 5 bases from J, with 10 bases between.